The following is a T cell receptor (beta chain) sequence with its context. Its antigen is still unknown. Distinct nucleotide sequences in the sample also encode this CDR3. The germline gives CDR1 SEHNR, CDR2 FQNEAQ (reference sequence). Trimming shortened V by 5 bases and J by 4 bases, and 12 bases separated the two germline ends. The CDR3 length is 13 residues. Naivety among CD8 cells was defined by CD45RO negativity and positive CCR7 selection, thereby excluding terminally differentiated effector memory CD45RA+ cells. The repertoire was sequenced with immunoSEQ multiplex PCR; TCRdb's copy has only in-frame clones and lacks some. The sample includes approximately 810,000 clones, about 91% of them seen just once. These data are taken from a study of shared clonotypes between healthy human individuals. General study points: In the sorted subsets, rarefaction showed sequencing was incomplete despite large depth. When naive CD4 clonotypes were compared across a few donors, about 4.8% were shared.

This clonotype was sampled from a man aged 30 to 45 in good health. The chain uses TRBV7-9 and TRBJ2-7; D may be TRBD1 or TRBD2 (6 bases each). Sequencing input: naive CD8+ T cells sorted from blood. CDR3 DNA sequence: TGTGCCAGCAGCCCCGGGGGCTCTTACGAGCAGTACTTC. Its protein is CASSPGGSYEQYF.